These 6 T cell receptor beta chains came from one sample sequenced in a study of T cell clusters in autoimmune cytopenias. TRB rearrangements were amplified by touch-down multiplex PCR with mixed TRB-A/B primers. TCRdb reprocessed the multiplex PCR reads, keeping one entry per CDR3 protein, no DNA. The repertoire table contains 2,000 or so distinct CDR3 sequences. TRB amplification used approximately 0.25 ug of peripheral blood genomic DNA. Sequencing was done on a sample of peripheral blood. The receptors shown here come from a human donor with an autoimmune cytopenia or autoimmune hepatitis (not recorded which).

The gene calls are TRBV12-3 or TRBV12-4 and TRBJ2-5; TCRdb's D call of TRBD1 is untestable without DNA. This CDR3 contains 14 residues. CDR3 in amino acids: CASSPGQGQETQYF.

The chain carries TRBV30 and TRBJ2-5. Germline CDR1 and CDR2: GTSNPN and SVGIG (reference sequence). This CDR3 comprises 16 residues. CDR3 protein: CAWSPQTRTYAETQYF.

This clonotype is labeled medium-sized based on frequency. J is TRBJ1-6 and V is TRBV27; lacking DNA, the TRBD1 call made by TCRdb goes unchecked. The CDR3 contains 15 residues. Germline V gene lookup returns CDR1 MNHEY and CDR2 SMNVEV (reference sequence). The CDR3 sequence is CASTPTGQVNSPLHF.

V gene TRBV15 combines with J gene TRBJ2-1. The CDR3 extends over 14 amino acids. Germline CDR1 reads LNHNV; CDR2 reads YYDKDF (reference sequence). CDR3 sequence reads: CATSRDTVGNEQFF.

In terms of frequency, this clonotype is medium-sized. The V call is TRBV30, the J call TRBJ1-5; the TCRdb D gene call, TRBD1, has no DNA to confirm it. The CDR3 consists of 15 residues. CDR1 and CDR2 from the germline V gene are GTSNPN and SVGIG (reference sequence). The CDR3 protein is CAWSGAGHFNQPQHF.

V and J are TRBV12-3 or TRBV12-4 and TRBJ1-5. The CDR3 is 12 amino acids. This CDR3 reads CASSPAVSAQHF.